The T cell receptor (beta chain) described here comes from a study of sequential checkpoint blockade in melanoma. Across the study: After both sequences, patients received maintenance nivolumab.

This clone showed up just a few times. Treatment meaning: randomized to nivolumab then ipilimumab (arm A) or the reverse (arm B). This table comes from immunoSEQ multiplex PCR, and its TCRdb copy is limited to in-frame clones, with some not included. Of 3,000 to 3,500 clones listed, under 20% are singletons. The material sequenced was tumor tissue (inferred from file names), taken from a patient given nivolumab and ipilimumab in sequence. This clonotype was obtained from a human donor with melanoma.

CDR3 sequence: CASRSRGGYTDTQYF. CDR3 coding DNA: TGTGCCAGCCGCTCCAGAGGGGGATACACAGATACGCAGTATTTT. The V gene is TRBV6-8, the J gene TRBJ2-3; D is perhaps TRBD1 (6 bases). The CDR3 covers 15 residues. Germline loops: CDR1 MNHGY, CDR2 SAAAGT. Trimming removed 8 bases from V and 2 bases from J, with 17 bases in between.